This T cell receptor beta chain was identified in a study of cytomegalovirus exposure and HLA in healthy donors (dated by TCRdb to 2017 to 2019). Describing the broader study: The 650 to 800 repertoires of the first cohort and the approximately 130 validation repertoires were produced on the same platform, according to a later analysis. The study was designed to test whether signatures of past pathogen exposure could be identified by cataloging public T cell receptors. High-throughput TCR immunosequencing, statistical association of individual TCRs with disease status, and machine learning were combined to predict cytomegalovirus infection status. Along with the approximately 700-subject first cohort, a separate validation cohort of about 110 different subjects was used. What the research found in general, with its limitations: A few of the identified cytomegalovirus-associated TCR beta chains were confirmed in vitro to be specific for cytomegalovirus antigens. A later analysis lacked HLA typing for the validation cohort, so it scored co-occurrence in that cohort across all 110 or so repertoires. The study gave a list of under 200 TCR beta chains associated with cytomegalovirus. Across donors, most TCR sequences were observed very rarely, whereas some public TCRs were present in many individuals. The authors suggested that the approach could potentially be extended to other disease states and immunological phenotypes. A later analysis found that TCRs clustered in the first cohort also tended to co-occur in the 120 validation repertoires, with more than 90% of cluster scores above 0. Cytomegalovirus status was reported to be diagnosed by the classifier with high specificity and sensitivity in both the original and validation cohorts.

Library preparation was by the immunoSEQ multiplex PCR assay. Turning to the authors' computational methods: A statistical classification framework was built for diagnosing cytomegalovirus status from the catalog of TCR beta chain sequences. The immuneACCESS repertoire file appears here via TCRdb, limited to in-frame rearrangements. These files lack a portion of the clones; in checked studies, under half of the deficit traces to unresolved V genes, and the cause of the others is not known. That table is the source of V, J and clone size, and D and trimming were worked out from the DNA. Counted in this sample were around 150,000 clones; roughly 89% of them appeared once. 10% of the sample goes to the ten largest clones. Separate from the approximately 700-subject first cohort, the validation cohort of 120 subjects was the group to which the donors belonged. Relative to germline, V is missing 2 bases and J is missing 3 bases, with 6 bases of the junction outside any gene match. CDR1 and CDR2 were assigned from the germline V gene (reference sequence) as GTSNPN and SVGIG. The CDR3 sequence holds 15 residues, the cysteine and phenylalanine included. This entry keeps only the CDR3 DNA: 45 bases, framed from base 1.

Details on this clone: No cognate antigen has been identified for it. Per-base quality was not reported, and no clone a single base away is much larger than it.

This chain joins TRBV30 to TRBJ1-5, with 8 bases matching TRBD1. The sequence was collected from a woman aged 18-35 years in good health and CMV-seropositive. The sample was PBMCs. The nucleotide sequence reads as follows: TGTGCCTGGAGTCCGGACAGGGCACTCAATCAGCCCCAGCATTTT. Its coded protein is CAWSPDRALNQPQHF. The variable domain in full, with residues beyond the CDR3 obtained from the reference TRBV30 and TRBJ1-5 genes, is SQTIHQWPATLVQPVGSPLSLECTVEGTSNPNLYWYRQAAGRGLQLLFYSVGIGQISSEVPQNLSASRPQDRQFILSSKKLLLSDSGFYLCAWSPDRALNQPQHFGDGTRLSIL.